Shown below are 31 T cell receptor beta chains from a single sample sequenced in a study of blood T cell repertoires in COVID-19 (dated by TCRdb to 2019 to 2021). Library construction relied on the immunoSEQ multiplex PCR assay. TCRdb limited this immuneACCESS table to in-frame rearrangements with V and J called. A share of clones is missing; checked studies link under half to unresolved V genes, and the rest is unexplained. A total of about 480,000 clones appear in this sample, 75% to 90% of them only once. About 1% of the sample goes to the ten largest clones. Material for sequencing was peripheral blood. The receptors were gathered from a man between 18 and 29 years old with COVID-19, enrolled during active disease.

The V gene is TRBV13, the J gene TRBJ2-4; 9 nucleotides align to TRBD1. V was clipped by 5 bases and J by 1 base; unmatched bases: 9. This CDR3 contains 17 residues. CDR1 is PRHDT and CDR2 is FYEKMQ in the germline V gene (reference sequence). The CDR3 here is CASSTLQGAGAKNIQYF. CDR3 sequence (DNA): TGTGCCAGCAGCACTTTACAGGGGGCGGGGGCCAAAAACATTCAGTACTTC.

On this clone: At the DNA level, this CDR3 is encoded by other sequences in the same sample as well. This chain joins TRBV7-3 and TRBJ1-3; D is unclear. There are 14 residues in the CDR3. The germline V gene encodes CDR1 SGHTA and CDR2 FQGTGA. V gave up 2 bases and J gave up 0 bases, with 5 bases separating them. The CDR3: CASSLGGSGNTIYF. The CDR3, as DNA: TGTGCCAGCAGCTTAGGCGGCTCTGGAAACACCATATATTTT.

The V gene is TRBV5-1, the J gene TRBJ2-5; a weak D match, TRBD1 (6 bases). CDR1 and CDR2 (germline): SGHRS, YFSETQ. The CDR3 is 11 amino acids. V was shortened by 7 bases and J by 4 bases, with 8 bases between the two germline ends. CDR3 amino acids: CASSRGETQYF. CDR3 DNA sequence: TGCGCCAGCTCCAGGGGAGAGACCCAGTACTTC.

J is TRBJ2-1 and V is TRBV11-3; 7 bases fit TRBD2. V dropped 5 bases and J dropped 4; count of bases not matched to a gene: 11. This CDR3 has 16 residues. In germline, CDR1 is SGHNT, CDR2 YENEEA. CDR3 sequence reads: CASSAGGDRSYNEQFF. The CDR3 coding sequence is TGTGCCAGCAGCGCTGGGGGGGATCGGTCATACAATGAGCAGTTCTTC.

The V call is TRBV2, the J call TRBJ2-2; D might be TRBD1 (6 bases). The CDR3 length is 15 residues. Germline V gene lookup returns CDR1 SNHLY and CDR2 FYNNEI. With 6 bases removed from V and 3 bases from J, the gap between germline ends came to 14 bases. CDR3: CASSLDRSDTGELFF. CDR3 coding DNA: TGTGCCAGCAGCTTAGACAGGTCGGACACCGGGGAGCTGTTTTTT.

J is TRBJ1-6 and V is TRBV15; TRBD1 matches 7 bases. Unmatched junction bases numbered 2, after V lost 0 bases and J lost 6 bases. Germline CDR1 is LNHNV and CDR2 is YYDKDF (reference sequence). The CDR3 length is 15 residues. The DNA for the CDR3 is TGTGCCACCAGCAGAGACAGGGGGGCTAATTCACCCCTCCACTTT. The encoded protein is CATSRDRGANSPLHF.

The J gene is TRBJ2-7, the V gene TRBV27; 7 bases line up with TRBD1. The CDR3 runs 17 residues. After removal of 3 bases from V and 2 bases from J, the junction contained 13 bases not matched to a gene. Germline V gene lookup returns CDR1 MNHEY and CDR2 SMNVEV (reference sequence). DNA for the CDR3: TGTGCCAGCAGTTTTAGGAGTCGCGAGACAGGGCCCTACGAGCAGTACTTC. Protein: CASSFRSRETGPYEQYF.

Only a few counts were recorded for this clone. The J gene is TRBJ2-2, the V gene TRBV18; D remains unclear. Trimming shortened V by 5 bases and J by 6 bases, and 7 bases separated the two germline ends. CDR1 and CDR2 from the germline V gene are KGHSH and LQKENI. CDR3 length: 12 residues. CDR3 region: CASSERAGELFF. The CDR3 DNA reads TGTGCCAGCTCAGAGCGAGCCGGGGAGCTGTTTTTT.

The chain is built from TRBV3-1 (or the pseudogene TRBV3-2) and TRBJ1-2; 7 bases agree with TRBD1. The CDR3 runs 16 residues. CDR1 is LGHDT, CDR2 YNNKEL, per germline (reference sequence). V shed 0 bases, J shed 4 bases, and the junction held 8 bases outside the gene matches. The CDR3 DNA follows: TGTGCCAGCAGCCAAGAAATAGTGGGACAGACCTATGGCTACACCTTC. Translating gives CASSQEIVGQTYGYTF.

The CDR3 spells CASSNRGTSGNNEQFF. The CDR3 nucleotides read TGTGCCAGTAGTAACAGGGGGACTAGCGGAAACAATGAGCAGTTCTTC. The chain recombines TRBV19 with TRBJ2-1, with 11 bases matching TRBD2. Germline loops: CDR1 LNHDA, CDR2 SQIVND (reference sequence). This CDR3 is 16 amino acids long. V lost 4 bases, J lost 5 bases, and 7 bases stayed unmatched.

The chain joins TRBV24-1 to TRBJ2-7; possibly TRBD2 for D (6 bases). V dropped 3 bases and J dropped 3 bases, with 8 bases sitting between them. The germline gives CDR1 KGHDR, CDR2 SFDVKD. This CDR3 comprises 13 residues. The CDR3 DNA is TGTGCCACCAGTGATGGGGGGAACTACGAGCAGTACTTC. Its protein is CATSDGGNYEQYF.

The chain employs TRBV6-5 and TRBJ2-5; D is uncertain. The CDR3 is 15 amino acids. V was clipped by 2 bases and J by 1 base, with 11 bases between them. CDR1 and CDR2 from the germline V gene are MNHEY and SVGAGI. The DNA for the CDR3 is TGTGCCAGCAGTTACGGTCGACTTACCCAAGAGACCCAGTACTTC. Residues: CASSYGRLTQETQYF.

This clone was counted once. This sequence joins TRBV4-1 and TRBJ2-5, with 9 bases matching TRBD1. The germline V gene has CDR1 MGHRA and CDR2 YSYEKL. V gave up 6 bases and J gave up 3 bases; unmatched junction bases: 8. This CDR3 comprises 15 residues. CDR3 sequence reads: CASRAPGTGKETQYF. CDR3 sequence (DNA): TGCGCCAGCAGAGCACCCGGGACAGGGAAAGAGACCCAGTACTTC.

This clone has ten or more counts. Other DNA sequences in the same sample also yield this CDR3. This chain joins TRBV28 and TRBJ2-3; 7 bases fit TRBD2. CDR3 length equals 15 residues. The ends lost 2 bases at V and 1 base at J; junction bases unmatched: 3. CDR1 is MDHEN, CDR2 SYDVKM, per germline. This chain's CDR3 is CASSLLAVGTDTQYF. For the CDR3, the DNA is TGTGCCAGCAGTTTACTAGCGGTGGGCACAGATACGCAGTATTTT.

This chain joins TRBV6-2 or TRBV6-3 and TRBJ2-3; D might be TRBD2 (7 bases). CDR3 size: 18 residues. The V end was cut by 3 bases, the J end by 0 bases, with 19 bases between. Germline V gives CDR1 MNHEY, CDR2 SVGEGT. The CDR3 DNA is TGTGCCAGCAGTTATAGGCTAGCGGACAGTGCTAGCACAGATACGCAGTATTTT. Translating gives CASSYRLADSASTDTQYF.

The gene calls are TRBV30 and TRBJ1-1; a weak D match, TRBD1 (6 bases). The V end lost 2 bases, the J end lost 6 bases, and 10 bases lay between the germline ends. This CDR3 contains 12 residues. In germline, CDR1 is GTSNPN, CDR2 SVGIG (reference sequence). The CDR3 here is CAWSPQGPEAFF. The DNA of the CDR3 is TGTGCCTGGAGTCCACAGGGTCCTGAAGCTTTCTTT.

The CDR3 loop reads CASGRAGGENEQFF. The CDR3 coding sequence is TGTGCCAGCGGGAGGGCCGGCGGTGAGAATGAGCAGTTCTTC. This chain joins TRBV27 and TRBJ2-1, with 7 bases aligning to TRBD2. The CDR3 contains 14 residues. Germline V lookup: CDR1 MNHEY, CDR2 SMNVEV (reference sequence). Trimming removed 8 bases from V and 7 bases from J; junction bases left unmatched: 11.

J is TRBJ1-2 and V is TRBV28; the D gene is possibly TRBD1 (5 bases). Per germline, CDR1 MDHEN and CDR2 SYDVKM. The V gene lost 2 bases and the J gene lost 8 bases, with 9 bases spanning the gap. The CDR3 is 12 amino acids. The CDR3: CASSLPSGGYTF. The CDR3, as DNA: TGTGCCAGCAGTTTACCCTCAGGGGGCTACACCTTC.

This chain joins TRBV11-3 and TRBJ2-4; TRBD2 matches 7 bases. Germline trimming cut 5 bases from V and 8 bases from J; bases unmatched to any gene: 6. Germline V lookup: CDR1 SGHNT, CDR2 YENEEA. This CDR3 has 13 amino acids. CDR3 in amino acids: CASSPRGRDIQYF. For the CDR3, the DNA is TGTGCCAGCAGCCCGCGAGGGAGGGACATTCAGTACTTC.

This chain uses TRBV9 with TRBJ2-3; maybe TRBD2 (6 bases). Germline CDR1 and CDR2: SGDLS and YYNGEE. The CDR3 totals 14 residues. The V end lost 5 bases, the J end lost 1 base, and 11 bases lay between the germline ends. The CDR3, as DNA: TGTGCCAGCAGACCTGGGACTGGCACAGATACGCAGTATTTT. Residues: CASRPGTGTDTQYF.

The chain carries TRBV7-9 and TRBJ2-3; D remains ambiguous. Germline CDR1 SEHNR, CDR2 FQNEAQ (reference sequence). The V gene lost 6 bases and the J gene lost 4 bases, with 8 bases spanning the gap. There are 12 residues in the CDR3. The CDR3 sequence is CASRNSPDTQYF. As DNA, the CDR3 is TGTGCCAGCAGGAACAGTCCAGATACGCAGTATTTT.

The rearrangement joins TRBV10-2 to TRBJ2-2; D is possibly TRBD2 (5 bases). Trimming removed 8 bases from V and 5 bases from J, with 18 bases in between. The germline V gene has CDR1 WSHSY and CDR2 SAAADI. CDR3 length equals 15 residues. The CDR3 nucleotides are TGCGCCAGCCGAGCGGCATCAACAAGAACCGGGGAGCTGTTTTTT. Protein sequence: CASRAASTRTGELFF.

The chain has TRBV6-6 and TRBJ1-2; D might be TRBD1 (5 bases). The CDR3 consists of 14 residues. V was shortened by 5 bases and J by 3 bases, with 13 bases between the two germline ends. Germline CDR1 is MNHNY and CDR2 is SVGAGI (reference sequence). In DNA form, the CDR3 reads TGTGCCAGCAGTCAAGGGGCAGGGCACTATGGCTACACCTTC. Its protein is CASSQGAGHYGYTF.

This clone appeared once. V is TRBV7-6 and J is TRBJ1-6, with 10 nucleotides matching TRBD1. With V trimmed by 2 bases and J by 7 bases, 5 bases remained unmatched. Per the germline V gene, CDR1 is SGHVS and CDR2 is FNYEAQ. This CDR3 region has 16 residues. The CDR3 sequence is CASSLHGQGENSPLHF. CDR3 DNA: TGTGCCAGCAGCTTACACGGACAGGGGGAAAATTCACCCCTCCACTTT.

The chain joins TRBV9 to TRBJ2-3, with TRBD2 as a possible D gene (7 bases). The germline V and J ends were trimmed by 0 bases and 7 bases, with 21 bases remaining between them. There are 17 residues in the CDR3. Germline CDR1 reads SGDLS; CDR2 reads YYNGEE. CDR3 DNA: TGTGCCAGCAGCGTAGAGGATAGGGGGGGTCCCATGAATACGCAGTATTTT. This sequence encodes CASSVEDRGGPMNTQYF.

The chain combines TRBV19 with TRBJ1-4; a possible D gene is TRBD1 (5 bases). CDR1 LNHDA and CDR2 SQIVND come from the germline V gene (reference sequence). Deletions cut 0 bases from V and 0 bases from J, with 11 bases between. The CDR3 is made up of 17 amino acids. The CDR3 DNA sequence: TGTGCCAGTAGTATAGACCGACAAGGGGCAACTAATGAAAAACTGTTTTTT. Encoded protein: CASSIDRQGATNEKLFF.

V gene TRBV6-6 combines with J gene TRBJ1-1, with D uncertain. There are 12 residues in the CDR3. Trimming removed 6 bases at V and 6 bases at J, with 11 bases between. Germline lookup yields CDR1 MNHNY and CDR2 SVGAGI (reference sequence). The CDR3 region is CASSYTVSEAFF. CDR3 DNA sequence: TGTGCCAGCAGCTACACGGTTTCTGAAGCTTTCTTT.

The chain combines TRBV24-1 with TRBJ2-1; D might be TRBD1 (5 bases). Germline CDR1 is KGHDR and CDR2 is SFDVKD. The CDR3 consists of 14 residues. Trimming took off 9 bases at V and 3 bases at J, with 14 bases between the two ends. CDR3 nucleotides: TGTGCCACCTCATCAGGGTCCCACTACAATGAGCAGTTCTTC. Translating gives CATSSGSHYNEQFF.

This chain links TRBV30 with TRBJ2-1; D gene unclear. The germline V gene has CDR1 GTSNPN and CDR2 SVGIG (reference sequence). Trimming pared 1 base from V and 6 bases from J, leaving 7 bases between. This CDR3 comprises 12 residues. The CDR3 nucleotides are TGTGCCTGGAGTGCACAGAGCAATGAGCAGTTCTTC. Translation gives CAWSAQSNEQFF.

This clone was seen just once. The chain employs TRBV3-1 (or the pseudogene TRBV3-2) and TRBJ1-2; D unclear. The germline V gene encodes CDR1 LGHDT and CDR2 YNNKEL (reference sequence). CDR3 size: 14 residues. V lost 0 bases and J lost 7, with 12 bases in between. CDR3 nucleotide sequence: TGTGCCAGCAGCCAAGATCACAGAAATATTGGCTACACCTTC. The encoded protein is CASSQDHRNIGYTF.

The chain is built from TRBV24-1 and TRBJ2-3; 9 positions match TRBD1. This CDR3 comprises 16 residues. Per germline, CDR1 KGHDR and CDR2 SFDVKD. Trimming removed 0 bases from V and 3 bases from J; junction bases left unmatched: 3. The chain's CDR3 is CATSDLGTGTTDTQYF. The DNA of the CDR3 is TGTGCCACCAGTGATTTGGGGACAGGGACGACAGATACGCAGTATTTT.